This T cell receptor beta chain was found in a study of T cell responses to AZD1222 COVID-19 vaccine. Study results and caveats: At study baseline, merely several AZD1222 recipients were seropositive.

Sequencing used immunoSEQ multiplex PCR; TCRdb keeps in-frame clones, though not all of them. The sample holds about 140,000 clones, roughly nine tenths seen once. With regard to this clone: Its target is unknown.

Trimming stripped 3 bases from V and 4 bases from J, with 8 bases between. The CDR3 totals 12 residues. Germline V gene lookup returns CDR1 SGHNT and CDR2 YYREEE (reference sequence). The sequences come from peripheral blood, collected on day 0 of AZD1222 vaccination. The origin of this receptor is an adult in good health. The J gene is TRBJ2-7, the V gene TRBV5-4; no reliable D call. CDR3 in DNA: TGTGCCAGCAGCTGGGGTGGATACGAGCAGTACTTC. It is translated as CASSWGGYEQYF.